The T cell receptor beta chain described here comes from a study of shared clonotypes between healthy human individuals. The method was immunoSEQ multiplex PCR; TCRdb's version includes in-frame clones alone and lacks a portion of them. The repertoire has over a million clones, about 84% of them found once; the top ten carry under 0.8%. Germline lookup yields CDR1 SGDLS and CDR2 YYNGEE. V dropped 4 bases and J dropped 8 bases, with 16 bases sitting between them. This CDR3 spans 14 amino acids. This clone was found once. Its antigen is not identified. Only Caucasian adults living in Nashville, Tennessee made up the donor group. A split of CD4+ cells into CD45RA+ naive and CD45RA-negative memory subsets was performed. Study-level findings and limits: An anticipated effect of sequencing depth on clonotype sharing among donors was recognized.

The source of this sequence is a man younger than 35 in good health. Some clones in this sample may be carry-over from other donors' samples. The specimen was memory CD4+ T cells from PBMCs. Specified subset: CD45RA-negative fraction. This chain joins TRBV9 and TRBJ1-3; tentatively, D is TRBD1 (5 bases). Here the CDR3 reads CASSPQERDHTIYF. Written as DNA, the CDR3 is TGTGCCAGCAGCCCCCAAGAGAGGGACCACACCATATATTTT.